This record covers a single T cell receptor beta chain. This sample was taken from a study of blood T cell repertoires in COVID-19. As for the study in general: Acute-phase and convalescent COVID-19 samples originated in the United States, Italy and Spain. Sample material is recorded as cDNA or gDNA derived from T cells, B-cell-depleted T cells, or PBMCs.

Trimming took off 6 bases at V and 6 bases at J, with 5 bases between the two ends. Germline lookup yields CDR1 MNHEY and CDR2 SVGAGI. This CDR3 region has 11 residues. Seattle patient enrollment occurred during active infection, with longitudinal follow-up thereafter. How the authors handled the data: Amplification of reference gene primers was used by the study to estimate nucleated cell counts. Profiled with immunoSEQ multiplex PCR; TCRdb holds only in-frame clones, not every one. The V and J calls and clone size are taken from that table; D and trimming were inferred from the DNA. This sample yields around 250,000 clones, of which about 82% are seen a single time; 5.5% to 6% belongs to the top ten.

V is TRBV6-5 and J is TRBJ2-2; D remains ambiguous. Sequencing was carried out using peripheral blood. This sequence originates from a woman of 80 years or more with COVID-19, enrolled during active disease. The DNA of the CDR3 is TGTGCCAGCAGGGTAGCCGGGGAGCTGTTTTTT. This sequence encodes CASRVAGELFF.